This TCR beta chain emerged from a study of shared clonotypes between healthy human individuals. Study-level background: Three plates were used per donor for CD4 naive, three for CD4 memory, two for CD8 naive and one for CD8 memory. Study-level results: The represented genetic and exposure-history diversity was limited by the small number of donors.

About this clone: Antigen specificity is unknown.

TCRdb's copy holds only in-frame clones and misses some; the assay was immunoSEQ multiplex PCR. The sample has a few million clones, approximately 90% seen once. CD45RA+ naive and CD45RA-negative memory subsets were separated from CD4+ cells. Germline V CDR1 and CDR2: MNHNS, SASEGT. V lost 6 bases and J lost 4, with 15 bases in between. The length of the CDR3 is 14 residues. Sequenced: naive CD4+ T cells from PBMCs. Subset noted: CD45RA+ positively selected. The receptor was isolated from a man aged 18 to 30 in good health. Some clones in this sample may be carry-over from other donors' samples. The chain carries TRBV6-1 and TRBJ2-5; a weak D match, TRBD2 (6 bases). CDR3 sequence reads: CASRAGGARETQYF. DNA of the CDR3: TGTGCCAGCAGGGCCGGCGGGGCGCGAGAGACCCAGTACTTC.